The rows below give T cell receptor beta chains drawn from one sample of a study of response to subunit inactivated influenza vaccine. MiXCR was run by TCRdb on the RT-PCR reads, yielding one entry per CDR3 protein. The repertoire holds hundreds of thousands of distinct CDR3 sequences, about a fifth seen once, with approximately 10% in the top ten. The sample consisted of PBMCs from blood, taken approximately 20 months after vaccination. Source of these receptors: a man aged 45 to 70 who received an inactivated influenza vaccine. CDR3s include the opening cysteine and the closing phenylalanine or tryptophan. Each record gives: V gene, J gene, D gene, CDR3 protein. D genes are given only for firm matches.

>TRBV19|TRBJ1-5|TRBD1
CASKGGDRGQQPQHF
>TRBV12-3/TRBV12-4|TRBJ1-3|-
CASSLGEAIWQNSGNTIYF
>TRBV27|TRBJ1-2|-
CASSPSSGVLGYGYTF
>TRBV4-3|TRBJ2-4|TRBD1
CASSQETGGTKNIQYF
>TRBV19|TRBJ1-5|TRBD1
CASRQQGELQPQHF
>TRBV4-1|TRBJ2-5|-
CASSQDRSSGWFQETQYF
>TRBV11-2|TRBJ2-1|-
CASNQGWIYNEQFF
>TRBV7-2|TRBJ2-2|-
CASSLARTGELFF
>TRBV11-3|TRBJ1-1|-
CASSYRENTEAFF
>TRBV20-1|TRBJ1-5|-
CSANRRRGNQPQHF
>TRBV6-6|TRBJ1-1|-
CASSYLGLTEAFF
>TRBV3-1|TRBJ1-1|TRBD1
CASSRYFTGGNTEAFF
>TRBV12-3/TRBV12-4|TRBJ1-5|-
CASSLNVERNQPQHF
>TRBV5-5|TRBJ1-4|-
CASSLPGTPTNEKLFF
>TRBV2|TRBJ1-5|-
CASGAGRTNQPQHF
>TRBV15|TRBJ2-3|TRBD2
CATSSAGGPPDTQYF
>TRBV2|TRBJ2-5|-
CASKYQETQYF
>TRBV3-1|TRBJ1-1|-
CASSQDLENTEAFF
>TRBV4-3|TRBJ1-1|-
CASSQDLWKSTEAFF
>TRBV10-3|TRBJ2-7|-
CASAGAITYEQYF
>TRBV5-1|TRBJ1-4|TRBD1
CASSRTGDATNEKLFF
>TRBV20-1|TRBJ1-5|-
CSATGSSNQPQHF
>TRBV20-1|TRBJ1-1|-
CSAREGRWNTEAFF
>TRBV27|TRBJ2-1|TRBD2
CASSLSLAGLEQFF
>TRBV7-9|TRBJ1-1|-
CASSTFAGNTEAFF
>TRBV5-1|TRBJ1-1|TRBD1
CASSSRQGNTEAFF
>TRBV5-6|TRBJ1-1|-
CASIVIGEGTEAFF
>TRBV14|TRBJ1-2|-
CASSQDSRNYGYTF
>TRBV7-9|TRBJ2-1|-
CASSHGRDFGEQFF
>TRBV7-2|TRBJ1-2|TRBD1
CASSPGTEYYGYTF